This T cell receptor (beta chain) was obtained from a study of neoadjuvant anti-PD-1 for oral cavity cancer. Study-wide results and caveats: TCR analyses covered only a few patients per response group.

CDR3 length: 13 residues. CDR1 is SGHVS, CDR2 FNYEAQ, per germline. V lost 6 bases and J lost 3, with 12 bases in between. Using immunoSEQ multiplex PCR, the repertoire was profiled, and TCRdb retains in-frame clones only, with some absent. This sample has 84,000 or so clones, with under 85% found just once. This clone was found a few times. Its antigen is still unknown. Material: PBMCs, obtained before nivolumab (anti-PD-1) treatment. The clonotype originates from a person aged 35-79 years with oral cavity squamous cell carcinoma. This chain joins TRBV7-6 and TRBJ2-7, with a tentative D call TRBD1 (6 bases). The CDR3 nucleotides read TGTGCCAGCAGTCAGGGGCTAGGCTACGAGCAGTACTTC. Translation gives CASSQGLGYEQYF.